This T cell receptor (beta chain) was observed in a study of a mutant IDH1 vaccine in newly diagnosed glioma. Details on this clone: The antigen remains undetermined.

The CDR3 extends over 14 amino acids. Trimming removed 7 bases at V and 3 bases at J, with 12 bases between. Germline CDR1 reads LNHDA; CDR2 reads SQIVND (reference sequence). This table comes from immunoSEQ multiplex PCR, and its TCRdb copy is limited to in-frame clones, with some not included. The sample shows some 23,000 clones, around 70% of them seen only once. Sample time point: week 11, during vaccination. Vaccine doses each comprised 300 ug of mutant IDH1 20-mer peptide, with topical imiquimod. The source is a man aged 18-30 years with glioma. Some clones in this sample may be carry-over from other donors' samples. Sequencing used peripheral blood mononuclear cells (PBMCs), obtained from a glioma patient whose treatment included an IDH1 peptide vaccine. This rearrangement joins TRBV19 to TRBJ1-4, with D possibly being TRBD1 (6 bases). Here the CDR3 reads CASTQGWPNEKLFF. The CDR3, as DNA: TGTGCCAGTACCCAGGGGTGGCCTAATGAAAAACTGTTTTTT.